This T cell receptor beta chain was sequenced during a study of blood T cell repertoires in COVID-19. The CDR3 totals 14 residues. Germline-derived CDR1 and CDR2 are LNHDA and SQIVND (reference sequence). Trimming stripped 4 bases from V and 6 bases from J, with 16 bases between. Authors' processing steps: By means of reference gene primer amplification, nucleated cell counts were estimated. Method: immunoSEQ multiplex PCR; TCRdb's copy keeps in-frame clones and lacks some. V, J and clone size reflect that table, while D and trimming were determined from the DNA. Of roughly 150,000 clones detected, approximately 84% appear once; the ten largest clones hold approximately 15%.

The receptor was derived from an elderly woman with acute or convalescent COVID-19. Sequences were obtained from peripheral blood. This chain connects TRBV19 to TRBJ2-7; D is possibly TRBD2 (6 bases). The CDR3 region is CASSKRDSDFEQYF. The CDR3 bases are TGTGCCAGTAGTAAGAGGGACTCCGATTTCGAGCAGTACTTC.